Each of the 22 T cell receptor beta chains below was sequenced from the same sample in a study of blood T cell repertoires in COVID-19. The table came from immunoSEQ multiplex PCR; TCRdb's copy has only in-frame clones and leaves some out. The sample carries roughly 150,000 clones, approximately 88% recorded once. What was sequenced was PBMCs or T cells enriched from blood (not recorded which). The receptors derive from a man in his 70s who had been exposed to COVID-19.

The CDR3 coding sequence is TGTGCCAGTAGTCAACAGGGGGTGCGCTACGAGCAGTACTTC. It translates to CASSQQGVRYEQYF. The J gene is TRBJ2-7, the V gene TRBV19, with 8 bases aligning to TRBD1. The CDR3 runs to 14 residues. CDR1 and CDR2 (germline): LNHDA, SQIVND (reference sequence). V gave up 5 bases and J gave up 3 bases; unmatched junction bases: 6.

The genes are TRBV3-1 (or the pseudogene TRBV3-2) and TRBJ1-6; D remains unclear. The CDR3 sequence is 14 residues long. CDR1 is LGHDT and CDR2 is YNNKEL in the germline V gene (reference sequence). Trimming left V 0 bases short and J 7 bases short, with 7 bases between. The chain's CDR3 is CASSQDRGNSPLHF. The CDR3 region has the DNA TGTGCCAGCAGCCAAGATCGCGGGAATTCACCCCTCCACTTT.

The chain employs TRBV12-3 or TRBV12-4 and TRBJ2-4, with D possibly matching TRBD1 (5 bases). Trimming took off 2 bases at V and 8 bases at J, with 10 bases between the two ends. The CDR3 runs 13 residues. The CDR3 DNA reads as TGTGCCAGCAGTTTACGGACAATAGACATTCAGTACTTC. It encodes CASSLRTIDIQYF.

The J gene is TRBJ2-5, the V gene TRBV9, with TRBD2 matching 9 bases. This CDR3 spans 15 amino acids. The germline gives CDR1 SGDLS, CDR2 YYNGEE. The J segment lost 2 bases and the V segment lost 4 bases, leaving 6 bases of the junction unmatched. In nucleotides, the CDR3 is TGTGCCAGCAGCCCGACTAGCGGAGCACAAGAGACCCAGTACTTC. Encoded protein: CASSPTSGAQETQYF.

V gene TRBV9 combines with J gene TRBJ2-1; 12 bases line up with TRBD2. The CDR3 runs to 17 residues. With 2 bases clipped from V and 8 bases from J, the junction kept 11 bases outside the gene matches. The germline V gene has CDR1 SGDLS and CDR2 YYNGEE. The CDR3 nucleotides read TGTGCCAGCAGCGTCGGACGACTAGCGGGAGATTTGGATGAGCAGTTCTTC. Its protein product is CASSVGRLAGDLDEQFF.

The chain uses TRBV5-6 and TRBJ2-7; D is perhaps TRBD1 (6 bases). Trimming pared 6 bases from V and 5 bases from J, leaving 21 bases between. Germline V gene sequence: CDR1 SGHDT, CDR2 YYEEEE. The CDR3 sequence is 15 residues long. The CDR3 spells CASTRTGIVTNEQYF. The CDR3 DNA reads TGTGCCAGCACCCGAACAGGGATCGTAACGAACGAGCAGTACTTC.

This rearrangement joins TRBV7-8 to TRBJ1-4, with TRBD1 matching over 11 bases. The germline CDR1 and CDR2 sequences are SGHVS and FQNEAQ. CDR3 length equals 18 residues. The trim removed 5 bases at V and 2 bases at J, leaving 10 bases unmatched. The CDR3 coding sequence is TGTGCCAGCAGCGCAAGGACAGGGGGCGTCAGGACTAATGAAAAACTGTTTTTT. This encodes CASSARTGGVRTNEKLFF.

The chain uses TRBV2 and TRBJ2-1; TRBD2 matches at 14 bases. V dropped 6 bases and J dropped 5; count of bases not matched to a gene: 9. The CDR3 consists of 17 residues. Germline loops: CDR1 SNHLY, CDR2 FYNNEI. The DNA of the CDR3 is TGTGCCAGCAGCTTCTGGGGGACTAGCGGGAGAGACAATGAGCAGTTCTTC. Its translation is CASSFWGTSGRDNEQFF.

The chain employs TRBV7-2 and TRBJ1-4; 11 nucleotides agree with TRBD1. CDR3 size: 15 residues. In germline, CDR1 is SGHTA, CDR2 FQGNSA. The V and J ends lost 1 base and 7 bases, in that order; junction bases with no gene match: 2. As DNA, the CDR3 is TGTGCCAGCAGCTTAGGGACAGGGGGCTTTGAAAAACTGTTTTTT. It specifies CASSLGTGGFEKLFF.

The chain is built from TRBV5-8 and TRBJ1-1; 7 bases are shared with TRBD1. CDR3 length: 11 residues. Looked up from germline, CDR1 is SGHTS and CDR2 is YDEGEE. V shed 5 bases and J 11 bases; nucleotides not matched to a gene: 6. The CDR3 sequence is CASSRDRRAFF. CDR3 sequence (DNA): TGTGCCAGCAGTCGGGACAGACGGGCTTTCTTT.

This chain joins TRBV24-1 and TRBJ2-1; D is perhaps TRBD1 (6 bases). Germline CDR1 is KGHDR and CDR2 is SFDVKD. Trimming left V 3 bases short and J 1 base short, with 12 bases between. This CDR3 region has 16 residues. The CDR3 region is CATSDLQGESYNEQFF. The CDR3 DNA sequence: TGTGCCACCAGTGATCTACAGGGAGAATCCTACAATGAGCAGTTCTTC.

The rearrangement links TRBV18 to TRBJ1-3; TRBD1 agrees at 7 bases. The CDR3 covers 16 residues. Trimming at V came to 6 bases and at J to 2 bases, leaving 10 bases not matched to a gene. Germline CDR1 is KGHSH and CDR2 is LQKENI. CDR3 protein: CASSNSGTAPGNTIYF. CDR3 nucleotides: TGTGCCAGCTCCAACTCCGGGACAGCCCCTGGAAACACCATATATTTT.

This sequence joins TRBV7-9 and TRBJ2-5, with a possible D match to TRBD2 (5 bases). This CDR3 has 16 residues. The germline V and J ends were trimmed by 7 bases and 4 bases, with 22 bases remaining between them. The V gene's germline CDR1 is SEHNR and CDR2 FQNEAQ (reference sequence). Here the CDR3 DNA reads TGTGCCAGCACCCCCGAGGGTTACAAACGAAGAGAGACCCAGTACTTC. It is translated as CASTPEGYKRRETQYF.

V is TRBV4-3 and J is TRBJ1-6; D may be TRBD1 (5 bases). Germline assignment: CDR1 LGHNA and CDR2 YSLEER. Deletions cut 3 bases from V and 7 bases from J, with 16 bases between. The CDR3 is 16 residues long. The CDR3 bases are TGCGCCAGCAGCCAGGGGGGGGGATGGAGGAATTCACCCCTCCACTTT. This sequence encodes CASSQGGGWRNSPLHF.

The chain has TRBV28 and TRBJ1-6; 7 nucleotides align to TRBD1. V shed 5 bases and J 13 bases; nucleotides not matched to a gene: 11. The CDR3 sequence is 14 residues long. Germline V gene sequence: CDR1 MDHEN, CDR2 SYDVKM. As DNA, the CDR3 is TGTGCCAGCAGTCTCCCGGACAGGTTCGTGCCCCTCCACTTT. Translated, it gives CASSLPDRFVPLHF.

V is TRBV9 and J is TRBJ1-1; D is unresolved. The CDR3 spans 15 residues. CDR1 and CDR2 from the germline V gene are SGDLS and YYNGEE. V was shortened by 4 bases and J by 5 bases, with 18 bases between the two germline ends. CDR3 DNA: TGTGCCAGCAGCCCAGGCCCAGAAGTATTGACTGAAGCTTTCTTT. Its protein is CASSPGPEVLTEAFF. The whole variable domain, filled in from reference TRBV9 and TRBJ1-1, reads DSGVTQTPKHLITATGQRVTLRCSPRSGDLSVYWYQQSLDQGLQFLIQYYNGEERAKGNILERFSAQQFPDLHSELNLSSLELGDSALYFCASSPGPEVLTEAFFGQGTRLTVV.

Turning to this clone: In the same sample, other DNA sequences code for this CDR3. The rearrangement links TRBV2 to TRBJ1-2; D remains unclear. The CDR3 consists of 11 residues. Germline V lookup: CDR1 SNHLY, CDR2 FYNNEI. V lost 2 bases and J 5 bases, leaving 3 bases between the germline ends. Here the CDR3 DNA reads TGTGCCAGCAGTGAATCGTATGGCTACACCTTC. Translating gives CASSESYGYTF.

The J gene is TRBJ2-7, the V gene TRBV19; 12 bases map to TRBD2. With V trimmed by 7 bases and J by 7 bases, 11 bases remained unmatched. The CDR3 is made up of 15 amino acids. Germline V gene sequence: CDR1 LNHDA, CDR2 SQIVND (reference sequence). CDR3 loop: CASIARASGGGEQYF. CDR3 nucleotides: TGTGCCAGTATTGCTCGGGCTAGCGGGGGGGGAGAGCAGTACTTC. The entire variable domain, with the rest obtained from reference TRBV19 and TRBJ2-7, is as follows: DGGITQSPKYLFRKEGQNVTLSCEQNLNHDAMYWYRQDPGQGLRLIYYSQIVNDFQKGDIAEGYSVSREKKESFPLTVTSAQKNPTAFYLCASIARASGGGEQYFGPGTRLTVT.

The chain is built from TRBV14 and TRBJ1-2; TRBD1 matches 9 bases. Losses at the gene ends were 4 bases for V and 4 bases for J; bases not matched to a gene: 4. The germline V gene encodes CDR1 SGHDN and CDR2 FVKESK. The CDR3 contains 14 residues. The DNA of the CDR3 is TGTGCCAGCAGCCCGTGGACAGGGGCCTATGGCTACACCTTC. It encodes CASSPWTGAYGYTF.

The chain carries TRBV19 and TRBJ1-2; D possibly corresponds to TRBD1 (6 bases). V lost 4 bases and J 5 bases, leaving 14 bases between the germline ends. Germline loops: CDR1 LNHDA, CDR2 SQIVND (reference sequence). The CDR3 extends over 14 amino acids. CDR3 sequence: CASSNSGQRYGYTF. In nucleotides, the CDR3 is TGTGCCAGTAGTAATTCAGGACAGAGATATGGCTACACCTTC.

This chain joins TRBV4-1 and TRBJ2-7, with 10 bases identical to TRBD1. Losses at the gene ends were 0 bases for V and 3 bases for J; bases not matched to a gene: 2. The CDR3 contains 15 residues. The germline V gene has CDR1 MGHRA and CDR2 YSYEKL. The CDR3 nucleotides read TGCGCCAGCAGCCAAGATGACAGGGGGCTCTACGAGCAGTACTTC. This translates into CASSQDDRGLYEQYF.

A note on this clone: Other DNA sequences of this sample code for an identical CDR3. The chain combines TRBV9 with TRBJ2-3; D ambiguous. The CDR3 sequence is 13 residues long. The V end was cut by 0 bases, the J end by 1 base, with 3 bases between. The germline gives CDR1 SGDLS, CDR2 YYNGEE. CDR3 region: CASSVGGTDTQYF. The CDR3 nucleotides are TGTGCCAGCAGCGTAGGAGGCACAGATACGCAGTATTTT.